The 17 T cell receptor beta chains in this list originate from one sample, sequenced in a study of blood T cell repertoires in COVID-19. Libraries were prepared by immunoSEQ multiplex PCR; TCRdb keeps only in-frame clonotypes and omits some of them. The table lists 310,000 or so clones, 65% to 85% of them singletons, with around 1.2% in the top ten. Sample: peripheral blood. Source of these receptors: a woman in her fifties or sixties with acute or convalescent COVID-19.

J is TRBJ1-2 and V is TRBV3-1 (or the pseudogene TRBV3-2); D is uncertain. CDR3 size: 12 residues. Germline assignment: CDR1 LGHDT and CDR2 YNNKEL (reference sequence). Trimming took 4 bases from V and 4 from J, leaving 7 bases between them. The CDR3 region has the DNA TGTGCCAGCAGCCTCGACATCTATGGCTACACCTTC. This codes for CASSLDIYGYTF.

The chain recombines TRBV19 with TRBJ1-1; no firm D call. Per germline, CDR1 LNHDA and CDR2 SQIVND (reference sequence). The V and J ends lost 5 bases and 6 bases respectively, with 10 bases between them. The CDR3 loop spans 12 amino acids. The CDR3 reads CASSRGMAEAFF. In DNA form, the CDR3 reads TGTGCCAGTAGTCGCGGGATGGCTGAAGCTTTCTTT. Complete variable domain (other parts from reference TRBV19 and TRBJ1-1): DGGITQSPKYLFRKEGQNVTLSCEQNLNHDAMYWYRQDPGQGLRLIYYSQIVNDFQKGDIAEGYSVSREKKESFPLTVTSAQKNPTAFYLCASSRGMAEAFFGQGTRLTVV.

This sequence joins TRBV5-1 and TRBJ2-5, with a tentative D call TRBD2 (6 bases). V lost 4 bases and J lost 5, with 12 bases in between. The CDR3 totals 13 residues. The germline gives CDR1 SGHRS, CDR2 YFSETQ. The CDR3 protein is CASSQWAGETQYF. As DNA, the CDR3 is TGCGCCAGCAGCCAATGGGCGGGGGAGACCCAGTACTTC.

The chain uses TRBV5-4 and TRBJ1-1, with 7 bases lining up with TRBD1. The germline V gene encodes CDR1 SGHNT and CDR2 YYREEE (reference sequence). The length of the CDR3 is 16 residues. After removal of 2 bases from V and 3 bases from J, the junction contained 10 bases not matched to a gene. CDR3 DNA: TGTGCCAGCAGCTTCCGGACAGGCGAAACGTACACTGAAGCTTTCTTT. It translates to CASSFRTGETYTEAFF. The full variable domain, with the rest looked up from reference TRBV5-4 and TRBJ1-1, is ETGVTQSPTHLIKTRGQQVTLRCSSQSGHNTVSWYQQALGQGPQFIFQYYREEENGRGNFPPRFSGLQFPNYSSELNVNALELDDSALYLCASSFRTGETYTEAFFGQGTRLTVV.

The rearrangement joins TRBV18 to TRBJ2-2; 7 bases map to TRBD2. The trim removed 6 bases at V and 1 base at J, leaving 5 bases unmatched. The CDR3 is 15 amino acids. Germline CDR1 KGHSH, CDR2 LQKENI. In DNA form, the CDR3 reads TGTGCCAGCTCCAGACTAGCTGAGAACACCGGGGAGCTGTTTTTT. As protein: CASSRLAENTGELFF.

This clone was counted a single time. The rearrangement links TRBV29-1 to TRBJ1-1; a weak D match, TRBD1 (5 bases). The V end was cut by 5 bases, the J end by 1 base, with 11 bases between. This CDR3 has 13 residues. The V gene's germline CDR1 is SQVTM and CDR2 ANQGSEA. CDR3 protein: CSVMDTWNTEAFF. CDR3 bases: TGCAGCGTTATGGACACCTGGAACACTGAAGCTTTCTTT.

This rearrangement joins TRBV2 to TRBJ1-6; D remains unclear. V was clipped by 1 base and J by 10 bases, with 14 bases between them. Germline V gives CDR1 SNHLY, CDR2 FYNNEI. The CDR3 is made up of 15 amino acids. The CDR3 DNA reads as TGTGCCAGCAGTGAAGGTGGGCCGTTGATATCACCCCTCCACTTT. Protein product: CASSEGGPLISPLHF.

V gene TRBV11-2 combines with J gene TRBJ2-2; 8 bases match TRBD2. The germline gives CDR1 SGHAT, CDR2 FQNNGV. The V gene end was trimmed by 3 bases and the J gene end by 4 bases; junction bases not matched to a gene: 10. The CDR3 length is 17 residues. DNA for the CDR3: TGTGCCAGCAGCTTTCGGGGGGGTTCCTTTATCACCGGGGAGCTGTTTTTT. As protein: CASSFRGGSFITGELFF.

The V and J genes are TRBV19 and TRBJ2-1; 9 nucleotides align to TRBD1. V shed 5 bases and J 9 bases; nucleotides not matched to a gene: 11. This CDR3 spans 15 amino acids. CDR1 LNHDA and CDR2 SQIVND come from the germline V gene (reference sequence). CDR3 in DNA: TGTGCCAGTAGTGGGCAGGGACAGGGTATCGGTGAGCAGTTCTTC. Residues: CASSGQGQGIGEQFF.

The gene calls are TRBV24-1 and TRBJ2-1; possible D gene TRBD2, 7 bases. Per germline, CDR1 KGHDR and CDR2 SFDVKD. The CDR3 is 15 residues long. V lost 4 bases to trimming and J lost 8 bases, with 17 bases between them. CDR3 coding DNA: TGTGCCACCAGTGACCCCAGCAGGGAGGGGGATGAGCAGTTCTTC. Protein product: CATSDPSREGDEQFF.

V gene TRBV10-2 combines with J gene TRBJ1-2; weak D call: TRBD1 (6 bases). The CDR3 runs to 13 residues. Trimming took 2 bases from V and 2 from J, leaving 6 bases between them. Germline V gives CDR1 WSHSY, CDR2 SAAADI. In DNA form, the CDR3 reads TGCGCCAGCAGTGAGGGGGGCAACTATGGCTACACCTTC. Protein: CASSEGGNYGYTF.

The genes are TRBV2 and TRBJ2-3; D unresolved. This CDR3 has 14 amino acids. Germline V gene data show CDR1 as SNHLY and CDR2 as FYNNEI. The ends were cut back, 3 bases at V and 1 base at J, with 8 bases in the middle. The CDR3 protein is CASSDRWGTDTQYF. For the CDR3, the DNA is TGTGCCAGCAGTGACAGGTGGGGCACAGATACGCAGTATTTT.

The chain couples TRBV5-1 to TRBJ1-3, with TRBD1 matching over 8 bases. V lost 0 bases to trimming and J lost 0 bases; unmatched junction nucleotides: 5. Germline lookup yields CDR1 SGHRS and CDR2 YFSETQ. This CDR3 spans 17 amino acids. This chain's CDR3 is CASSLAAGQVSGNTIYF. CDR3 DNA: TGCGCCAGCAGCTTGGCCGCGGGACAGGTCTCTGGAAACACCATATATTTT.

The chain uses TRBV27 and TRBJ1-5; tentatively, D is TRBD1 (6 bases). The CDR3 consists of 12 residues. The germline CDR1 and CDR2 sequences are MNHEY and SMNVEV (reference sequence). Deletions cut 6 bases from V and 4 bases from J, with 7 bases between. CDR3 protein: CASSTGNQPQHF. The CDR3 bases are TGTGCCAGCAGCACAGGGAATCAGCCCCAGCATTTT.

The chain employs TRBV12-3 or TRBV12-4 and TRBJ2-5; no firm D call. The CDR3 length is 13 residues. V dropped 3 bases and J dropped 1 base, with 6 bases sitting between them. The CDR3 sequence is CASSLGSQETQYF. Here the CDR3 DNA reads TGTGCCAGCAGTTTGGGCAGCCAAGAGACCCAGTACTTC.

The V call is TRBV6-1, the J call TRBJ1-2; D unresolved. The CDR3 length is 15 residues. Germline V lookup: CDR1 MNHNS, CDR2 SASEGT. V gave up 1 base and J gave up 2 bases, with 11 bases separating them. The CDR3 spells CASSEDRSWNYGYTF. CDR3 nucleotides: TGTGCCAGCAGTGAAGACAGAAGTTGGAACTATGGCTACACCTTC.

This clone occurred once. The chain has TRBV7-2 and TRBJ2-6; D is ambiguous. Germline CDR1 SGHTA, CDR2 FQGNSA. The CDR3 covers 13 residues. V was shortened by 5 bases and J by 9 bases, with 11 bases between the two germline ends. CDR3 sequence: CASSRFGDNVLTF. The CDR3 nucleotides are TGTGCCAGCAGCCGGTTTGGAGACAACGTCCTGACTTTC.